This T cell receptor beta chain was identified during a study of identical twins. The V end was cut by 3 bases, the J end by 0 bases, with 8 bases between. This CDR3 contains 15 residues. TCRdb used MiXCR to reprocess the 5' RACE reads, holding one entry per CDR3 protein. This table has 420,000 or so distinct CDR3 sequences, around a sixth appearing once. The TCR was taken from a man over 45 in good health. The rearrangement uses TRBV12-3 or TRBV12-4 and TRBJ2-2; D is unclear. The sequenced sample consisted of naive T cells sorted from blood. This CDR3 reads CASSLLAPNTGELFF. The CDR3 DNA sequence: TGTGCCAGCAGTTTGCTTGCGCCGAACACCGGGGAGCTGTTTTTT.